One sample yielded the 19 T cell receptor beta chains listed below, sequenced in a study of cytomegalovirus exposure and HLA in healthy donors. PCR amplification relied on 60 Vbeta primers (plus 13 Jbeta primers). Sequencing used immunoSEQ multiplex PCR; TCRdb keeps in-frame clones, though not all of them. The sample table sets out 100,000 or so clones. Material for sequencing was PBMCs. All receptors come from a woman younger than 45 in good health and CMV-seronegative.

The CDR3 loop is CASSLEPGSAGANVLTF. CDR3 nucleotide sequence: TGTGCCAGCAGCTTAGAGCCGGGAAGCGCTGGGGCCAACGTCCTGACTTTC. The rearrangement links TRBV7-2 to TRBJ2-6; tentative D call: TRBD2 (5 bases). The CDR3 spans 17 residues. Germline values: CDR1 SGHTA, CDR2 FQGNSA. Deletions cut 1 base from V and 2 bases from J, with 12 bases between.

The V and J genes are TRBV5-6 and TRBJ2-7; TRBD2 might be the D (6 bases). V dropped 6 bases and J dropped 4 bases, with 14 bases sitting between them. The CDR3 extends over 13 amino acids. Germline V lookup: CDR1 SGHDT, CDR2 YYEEEE. The DNA for the CDR3 is TGTGCCAGCATCCGGCGGGGTAGATACGAGCAGTACTTC. The encoded protein is CASIRRGRYEQYF.

DNA of the CDR3: TGTGCCAGCAGTGTAGGACTAGCGGAGGCCGGGGAGCTGTTTTTT. Its protein product is CASSVGLAEAGELFF. The rearrangement joins TRBV6-1 to TRBJ2-2, with 10 bases that match TRBD2. V shed 4 bases, J shed 6 bases, and the junction held 5 bases outside the gene matches. CDR3 size: 15 residues. From germline, CDR1 is MNHNS and CDR2 SASEGT.

The chain is built from TRBV7-9 and TRBJ2-7, with 7 bases fitting TRBD2. The trim removed 4 bases at V and 2 bases at J, leaving 5 bases unmatched. The CDR3 consists of 14 residues. From germline, CDR1 is SEHNR and CDR2 FQNEAQ (reference sequence). The chain's CDR3 is CASSSRLAAYEQYF. The CDR3 DNA sequence: TGTGCCAGCAGCTCGCGACTAGCCGCCTACGAGCAGTACTTC.

V and J are TRBV6-1 and TRBJ2-1; 10 positions agree with TRBD2. The length of the CDR3 is 15 residues. The V segment lost 4 bases and the J segment 9 bases; nucleotides outside the gene matches: 9. CDR1 and CDR2 (germline): MNHNS, SASEGT. The CDR3 DNA is TGTGCCAGCAGTGGAAAGACTAGCGGGTGGCTTGAGCAGTTCTTC. Its protein product is CASSGKTSGWLEQFF.

The rearrangement uses TRBV7-8 and TRBJ2-1; perhaps TRBD2 as D (6 bases). The V and J ends lost 4 bases and 4 bases respectively, with 8 bases between them. The germline V gene encodes CDR1 SGHVS and CDR2 FQNEAQ. CDR3 size: 13 residues. This CDR3 is CASSSGLYNEQFF. Written as DNA, the CDR3 is TGTGCCAGCAGCTCGGGACTGTACAATGAGCAGTTCTTC.

V usage is TRBV28 and J usage is TRBJ2-7, with TRBD1 matching over 9 bases. Germline V gene lookup returns CDR1 MDHEN and CDR2 SYDVKM. With V trimmed by 5 bases and J by 2 bases, 10 bases remained unmatched. The CDR3 is 16 residues long. The CDR3 protein is CASSTPGTGLTYEQYF. CDR3 nucleotides: TGTGCCAGCAGTACACCCGGGACAGGGCTAACCTACGAGCAGTACTTC.

This chain joins TRBV2 and TRBJ1-5, with 10 bases matching TRBD1. The V gene end was trimmed by 4 bases and the J gene end by 1 base; junction bases not matched to a gene: 1. Germline V gene sequence: CDR1 SNHLY, CDR2 FYNNEI. The CDR3 contains 15 residues. CDR3: CASSGQGASNQPQHF. CDR3 in DNA: TGTGCCAGCAGTGGACAGGGGGCGAGCAATCAGCCCCAGCATTTT.

The chain combines TRBV19 with TRBJ1-2, with 7 bases that match TRBD1. The length of the CDR3 is 13 residues. The germline V gene has CDR1 LNHDA and CDR2 SQIVND (reference sequence). The V and J ends lost 3 bases and 9 bases, in that order; junction bases with no gene match: 7. The CDR3 reads CASSIGTVPSYTF. The DNA for the CDR3 is TGTGCCAGTAGTATCGGGACAGTGCCTAGCTACACCTTC.

The V gene is TRBV25-1, the J gene TRBJ1-4; D not resolved. The CDR3 consists of 13 residues. The germline CDR1 and CDR2 sequences are MGHDK and SYGVNS. V was pared by 6 bases and J by 7 bases, with 12 bases between. The CDR3 DNA reads as TGTGCCAGCAGAGGAGGTTACCCTGAAAAACTGTTTTTT. This gives the protein CASRGGYPEKLFF.

J is TRBJ1-1 and V is TRBV7-8, with a possible D match to TRBD1 (5 bases). Trimming removed 4 bases from V and 5 bases from J, with 17 bases in between. Per germline, CDR1 SGHVS and CDR2 FQNEAQ. CDR3 length: 15 amino acids. The CDR3 DNA reads TGTGCCAGCAGCTCGGGTGAGGGGAGGTGGACTGAAGCTTTCTTT. This sequence encodes CASSSGEGRWTEAFF.

The rearrangement joins TRBV25-1 to TRBJ2-2, with 8 bases lining up with TRBD1. There are 14 residues in the CDR3. Germline CDR1 and CDR2: MGHDK and SYGVNS. With 6 bases clipped from V and 1 base from J, the junction kept 1 base outside the gene matches. This chain's CDR3 is CASSGQGNTGELFF. The CDR3 nucleotides are TGTGCCAGCAGCGGACAGGGGAACACCGGGGAGCTGTTTTTT.

The chain is built from TRBV30 and TRBJ2-1; 11 nucleotides line up with TRBD2. This CDR3 is 14 amino acids long. The germline gives CDR1 GTSNPN, CDR2 SVGIG (reference sequence). The V gene end was trimmed by 6 bases and the J gene end by 12 bases; junction bases not matched to a gene: 13. This chain's CDR3 is CACSSTSGVIGQFF. The CDR3 coding sequence is TGTGCCTGTTCTTCGACTAGCGGGGTTATTGGGCAGTTCTTC.

This sequence joins TRBV5-1 and TRBJ2-7; TRBD2 matches 8 bases. Germline V lookup: CDR1 SGHRS, CDR2 YFSETQ. The CDR3 is made up of 15 amino acids. Losses at the gene ends were 5 bases for V and 0 bases for J; bases not matched to a gene: 7. CDR3 in amino acids: CASRIYSGISYEQYF. The CDR3 coding sequence is TGCGCCAGCAGGATTTATAGCGGGATCTCCTACGAGCAGTACTTC. The variable domain in full, completed from reference TRBV5-1 and TRBJ2-7, reads KAGVTQTPRYLIKTRGQQVTLSCSPISGHRSVSWYQQTPGQGLQFLFEYFSETQRNKGNFPGRFSGRQFSNSRSEMNVSTLELGDSALYLCASRIYSGISYEQYFGPGTRLTVT.

The chain carries TRBV7-3 and TRBJ2-3; 7 bases align to TRBD2. Germline CDR1 reads SGHTA; CDR2 reads FQGTGA. V shed 2 bases and J 6 bases; nucleotides not matched to a gene: 5. The CDR3 spans 14 residues. CDR3 nucleotides: TGTGCCAGCAGCTTAGGCGGGGGACGCGATACGCAGTATTTT. It specifies CASSLGGGRDTQYF.

The CDR3 nucleotides are TGTGCCAGTAGCCAACAGGGGACCTCTGGAAACACCATATATTTT. It codes for CASSQQGTSGNTIYF. The J gene is TRBJ1-3, the V gene TRBV19, with TRBD1 matching 7 bases. Per germline, CDR1 LNHDA and CDR2 SQIVND (reference sequence). The CDR3 has 15 residues. V shed 6 bases, J shed 0 bases, and the junction held 5 bases outside the gene matches.

V and J are TRBV5-1 and TRBJ2-1; D is ambiguous. In germline, CDR1 is SGHRS, CDR2 YFSETQ. Trimming took 0 bases from V and 2 from J, leaving 9 bases between them. This CDR3 region has 15 residues. CDR3 nucleotide sequence: TGCGCCAGCAGCTTGGAGCCCCCACCCTACAATGAGCAGTTCTTC. Protein product: CASSLEPPPYNEQFF.

The chain recombines TRBV6-6 with TRBJ1-5; D might be TRBD1 (5 bases). Germline assignment: CDR1 MNHNY and CDR2 SVGAGI (reference sequence). Trimming took 6 bases from V and 5 from J, leaving 8 bases between them. The CDR3 has 12 amino acids. CDR3 loop: CASRPGDQPQHF. CDR3 nucleotides: TGTGCCAGCAGACCGGGGGATCAGCCCCAGCATTTT.

V and J are TRBV11-2 and TRBJ1-1; 8 bases match TRBD1. This CDR3 region has 14 residues. With 4 bases clipped from V and 1 base from J, the junction kept 2 bases outside the gene matches. From germline, CDR1 is SGHAT and CDR2 FQNNGV. CDR3 amino acids: CASSSDRGNTEAFF. The CDR3 DNA follows: TGTGCCAGCAGCTCCGACAGGGGGAACACTGAAGCTTTCTTT.